This entry lists 28 T cell receptor beta chains sequenced from one sample in a study of blood T cell repertoires in COVID-19. Measured with immunoSEQ multiplex PCR; TCRdb has only the in-frame clones, and not every one. Of under 75,000 clones listed, about 76% are singletons. Source material: peripheral blood. These receptors were obtained from a woman of 80 years or more with acute or convalescent COVID-19.

Written as DNA, the CDR3 is TGTGCCAGCAGCCCCAGACAGTTTATGAACACTGAAGCTTTCTTT. Its translation: CASSPRQFMNTEAFF. The V and J genes are TRBV11-2 and TRBJ1-1, with D possibly TRBD1 on 5 matching bases. The CDR3 loop spans 15 amino acids. V lost 5 bases and J lost 0, with 13 bases in between. Germline CDR1 and CDR2: SGHAT and FQNNGV.

As DNA, the CDR3 is TGTGCCAGCAGTCCCAACGACAGATCCTTAGCCAAAAACATTCAGTACTTC. It translates to CASSPNDRSLAKNIQYF. The V gene is TRBV4-2, the J gene TRBJ2-4; perhaps TRBD1 as D (5 bases). The germline V gene has CDR1 LGHNA and CDR2 YNFKEQ. The V gene lost 6 bases and the J gene lost 0 bases, with 18 bases spanning the gap. There are 17 residues in the CDR3.

This chain joins TRBV19 and TRBJ2-7, with D uncertain. Trimming removed 2 bases from V and 0 bases from J, with 8 bases in between. CDR1 and CDR2 (germline): LNHDA, SQIVND (reference sequence). The CDR3 length is 14 residues. CDR3 amino acids: CASSIRAGSYEQYF. In nucleotides, the CDR3 is TGTGCCAGTAGTATACGCGCAGGCTCCTACGAGCAGTACTTC.

J is TRBJ2-3 and V is TRBV28, with D unresolved. Germline CDR1 reads MDHEN; CDR2 reads SYDVKM. The CDR3 has 15 amino acids. V was trimmed by 4 bases and J by 5 bases, leaving 16 bases between them. In DNA, the CDR3 is TGTGCCAGCAGTTCCCCGGGTGCCCTCGGAGATACGCAGTATTTT. It specifies CASSSPGALGDTQYF.

The chain combines TRBV19 with TRBJ2-7; the D gene is possibly TRBD2 (6 bases). Germline V gene data show CDR1 as LNHDA and CDR2 as SQIVND (reference sequence). The CDR3 loop spans 14 amino acids. Trimming took off 7 bases at V and 3 bases at J, with 16 bases between the two ends. CDR3 nucleotide sequence: TGTGCCAGTACTCCCACAGCGGGTATCTACGAGCAGTACTTC. Protein: CASTPTAGIYEQYF.

V is TRBV14 and J is TRBJ2-3, with D hard to call. The V gene's germline CDR1 is SGHDN and CDR2 FVKESK. V was trimmed by 5 bases and J by 4 bases, leaving 4 bases between them. This CDR3 is built from 11 residues. This chain's CDR3 is CASSSSDTQYF. The CDR3 bases are TGTGCCAGCAGCTCGTCAGATACGCAGTATTTT.

On this clone itself: A read error may produce the germline difference seen at one junction end. V and J are TRBV24-1 and TRBJ2-2, with a possible D match to TRBD2 (5 bases). This CDR3 has 10 amino acids. CDR1 KGHDR and CDR2 SFDVKD come from the germline V gene. CDR3 coding DNA: TGTGCCACCCCAAGTCGGGGAGCTGTTTTT. It specifies CATPSRGAVF.

The chain recombines TRBV5-4 with TRBJ2-7, with TRBD2 identical over 7 bases. CDR3 length: 14 amino acids. Unmatched junction bases numbered 8, after V lost 3 bases and J lost 5 bases. Germline V gene data show CDR1 as SGHNT and CDR2 as YYREEE (reference sequence). Written as DNA, the CDR3 is TGTGCCAGCAGCTCCACTAGCGATGGAAACGAGCAGTACTTC. Protein sequence: CASSSTSDGNEQYF.

This chain joins TRBV6-5 and TRBJ1-4; D perhaps matches TRBD1 (5 bases). The V end lost 0 bases, the J end lost 4 bases, and 9 bases lay between the germline ends. The CDR3 contains 15 residues. Germline CDR1 MNHEY, CDR2 SVGAGI. This CDR3 reads CASSYSGGVNEKLFF. The CDR3, as DNA: TGTGCCAGCAGTTACTCTGGGGGGGTTAATGAAAAACTGTTTTTT.

The genes are TRBV5-1 and TRBJ2-1; TRBD2 is a possible D gene (7 bases). The CDR3 runs to 15 residues. Trimming cost V 0 bases and J 6 bases, with 13 bases left between them. The germline V gene has CDR1 SGHRS and CDR2 YFSETQ. CDR3 bases: TGCGCCAGCAGCTTGGAAACAGGGAGGGGCAATGAGCAGTTCTTC. Its translation is CASSLETGRGNEQFF.

This sequence joins TRBV5-5 and TRBJ1-4; 8 bases map to TRBD1. V gave up 3 bases and J gave up 5 bases; unmatched junction bases: 3. The germline V gene has CDR1 SGHKS and CDR2 YYEKEE (reference sequence). CDR3 length: 14 amino acids. The DNA of the CDR3 is TGTGCCAGCAGCTCGACAGGGGCAAATGAAAAACTGTTTTTT. Translation: CASSSTGANEKLFF.

The CDR3 sequence: CASSPGQGAPGYTF. The CDR3 bases are TGTGCCAGCAGCCCAGGACAGGGGGCGCCGGGCTACACCTTC. The chain has TRBV11-2 and TRBJ1-2; 11 nucleotides align to TRBD1. V was pared by 5 bases and J by 8 bases, with 7 bases of the junction left unmatched. The V gene's germline CDR1 is SGHAT and CDR2 FQNNGV. The CDR3 is made up of 14 amino acids.

The CDR3, as DNA: TGTGCCAGCAGCGCCCAGAGAGGGGGCTGGCATGAGCAGTTCTTC. It translates to CASSAQRGGWHEQFF. The V and J genes are TRBV7-3 and TRBJ2-1; 7 positions match TRBD1. The CDR3 covers 15 residues. Losses at the gene ends were 5 bases for V and 8 bases for J; bases not matched to a gene: 12. CDR1 is SGHTA, CDR2 FQGTGA, per germline.

The rearrangement joins TRBV5-6 to TRBJ1-5; D is perhaps TRBD1 (6 bases). This CDR3 is 15 amino acids long. CDR1 is SGHDT, CDR2 YYEEEE, per germline. V was cut by 6 bases and J by 0 bases, with 13 bases left in between. CDR3 coding DNA: TGTGCCAGCACCCAGGGGCCAAATAGCAATCAGCCCCAGCATTTT. It specifies CASTQGPNSNQPQHF.

A single count supports this clone. The chain links TRBV9 to TRBJ2-2; 7 bases fit TRBD1. This CDR3 has 16 amino acids. Trimming removed 3 bases from V and 0 bases from J; junction bases left unmatched: 5. CDR1 is SGDLS and CDR2 is YYNGEE in the germline V gene. The CDR3 nucleotides are TGTGCCAGCAGCGCCCAGGGACAGACGAACACCGGGGAGCTGTTTTTT. Translation gives CASSAQGQTNTGELFF.

The chain combines TRBV28 with TRBJ2-5; 8 bases line up with TRBD2. After removal of 5 bases from V and 3 bases from J, the junction contained 5 bases not matched to a gene. Germline CDR1 reads MDHEN; CDR2 reads SYDVKM. CDR3 size: 14 residues. The CDR3 DNA follows: TGTGCCAGCAGTACAGCGGGGGTCGAAGAGACCCAGTACTTC. This encodes CASSTAGVEETQYF.

The chain recombines TRBV27 with TRBJ1-4; tentatively, D is TRBD1 (6 bases). CDR1 is MNHEY and CDR2 is SMNVEV in the germline V gene (reference sequence). The CDR3 has 15 residues. Trimming left V 5 bases short and J 7 bases short, with 17 bases between. The CDR3 DNA is TGTGCCAGCAGTACCAACAGGGACCCCACTGAAAAACTGTTTTTT. Its protein product is CASSTNRDPTEKLFF.

The chain combines TRBV7-9 with TRBJ1-5; the D is unclear. This CDR3 has 15 residues. Germline CDR1 is SEHNR and CDR2 is FQNEAQ (reference sequence). V lost 2 bases, J lost 0 bases, and 8 bases lay in between. This chain's CDR3 is CASSLPGSSNQPQHF. CDR3 sequence (DNA): TGTGCCAGCAGCTTACCGGGATCTAGCAATCAGCCCCAGCATTTT.

The chain combines TRBV9 with TRBJ2-1; 9 bases line up with TRBD2. The CDR3 is 17 residues long. Germline V lookup: CDR1 SGDLS, CDR2 YYNGEE. Unmatched junction bases numbered 7, after V lost 3 bases and J lost 0 bases. As DNA, the CDR3 is TGTGCCAGCAGCGGTAGGAGTAGCGGGAGCTCCTACAATGAGCAGTTCTTC. It translates to CASSGRSSGSSYNEQFF.

The J gene is TRBJ2-1, the V gene TRBV7-3; 8 nucleotides line up with TRBD2. The J segment lost 9 bases and the V segment lost 2 bases, leaving 9 bases of the junction unmatched. From germline, CDR1 is SGHTA and CDR2 FQGTGA. The CDR3 totals 15 residues. Here the CDR3 reads CASSLGREGKVEQFF. The CDR3 region has the DNA TGTGCCAGCAGCTTAGGACGGGAGGGCAAGGTTGAGCAGTTCTTC.

The V call is TRBV7-6, the J call TRBJ2-7; TRBD2 might be the D (5 bases). V was pared by 4 bases and J by 0 bases, with 13 bases between. Germline CDR1 SGHVS, CDR2 FNYEAQ. The CDR3 length is 15 residues. The CDR3 sequence: CASSSSDGDSYEQYF. In DNA, the CDR3 is TGTGCCAGCAGCTCTTCGGACGGGGACTCCTACGAGCAGTACTTC.

The V call is TRBV6-2 or TRBV6-3, the J call TRBJ2-3, with a possible D match to TRBD1 (5 bases). Germline CDR1 and CDR2: MNHEY and SVGEGT. CDR3 length: 14 amino acids. V was clipped by 3 bases and J by 1 base, with 8 bases between them. The CDR3 protein is CASSYLGGTDTQYF. CDR3 coding DNA: TGTGCCAGCAGTTATTTAGGGGGCACAGATACGCAGTATTTT.

The chain couples TRBV5-1 to TRBJ1-2, with 8 bases that match TRBD1. The CDR3 spans 14 residues. Germline V gives CDR1 SGHRS, CDR2 YFSETQ. V was pared by 4 bases and J by 6 bases, with 8 bases of the junction left unmatched. This CDR3 reads CASSPGGAENGYTF. As DNA, the CDR3 is TGCGCCAGCAGCCCAGGGGGCGCAGAAAATGGCTACACCTTC.

The V call is TRBV5-1, the J call TRBJ2-1; 9 bases map to TRBD2. Germline CDR1 SGHRS, CDR2 YFSETQ. The junction had 3 bases not matched to a gene; V was cut back by 2 bases and J by 0 bases. The CDR3 runs 16 residues. CDR3 nucleotides: TGCGCCAGCAGCTTTGGCGGGAGGGCCTCCTACAATGAGCAGTTCTTC. Translating gives CASSFGGRASYNEQFF.

V usage is TRBV3-1 (or the pseudogene TRBV3-2) and J usage is TRBJ2-2; the D is unclear. V was clipped by 0 bases and J by 4 bases, with 15 bases between them. Germline lookup yields CDR1 LGHDT and CDR2 YNNKEL (reference sequence). This CDR3 region has 17 residues. CDR3 DNA: TGTGCCAGCAGCCAAGACCACGCGCCGGGTGTCACCGGGGAGCTGTTTTTT. Translated, it gives CASSQDHAPGVTGELFF.

The J gene is TRBJ2-5, the V gene TRBV4-1; 7 bases line up with TRBD2. Germline values: CDR1 MGHRA, CDR2 YSYEKL. Trimming at V came to 6 bases and at J to 5 bases, leaving 6 bases not matched to a gene. This CDR3 contains 13 residues. The CDR3 reads CASSRTGRETQYF. CDR3 coding DNA: TGCGCCAGCAGTCGGACCGGGAGGGAGACCCAGTACTTC.

This chain links TRBV24-1 with TRBJ2-1; 11 nucleotides match TRBD2. Germline CDR1 and CDR2: KGHDR and SFDVKD. There are 16 residues in the CDR3. V lost 4 bases and J lost 8; bases outside the gene matches: 9. The CDR3 nucleotides read TGTGCCACCAGTGACATTGGAGGGACTAGCGGATATGAGCAGTTCTTC. It translates to CATSDIGGTSGYEQFF.

V is TRBV9 and J is TRBJ2-3; 7 bases fit TRBD2. Germline values: CDR1 SGDLS, CDR2 YYNGEE. This CDR3 has 14 residues. V was clipped by 3 bases and J by 14 bases; unmatched bases: 15. CDR3 nucleotide sequence: TGTGCCAGCAGCGGGCGGCAAGGCGGGAGTCCGACGTATTTT. Encoded protein: CASSGRQGGSPTYF. The whole variable domain, filled in from reference TRBV9 and TRBJ2-3, reads DSGVTQTPKHLITATGQRVTLRCSPRSGDLSVYWYQQSLDQGLQFLIQYYNGEERAKGNILERFSAQQFPDLHSELNLSSLELGDSALYFCASSGRQGGSPTYFGPGTRLTVL.